This record concerns one T cell receptor (beta chain) sequence. These data belong to a study of control samples from healthy donors and cancer patients. Repertoires were generated with immunoSEQ multiplex PCR, while TCRdb's copy carries only in-frame clones and drops some. The sample holds 150,000 to 200,000 clones, 88% seen once. V was trimmed by 0 bases and J by 4 bases, leaving 13 bases between them. The germline V gene encodes CDR1 SGHNT and CDR2 YYREEE (reference sequence). The CDR3 contains 16 residues. This TCR was recovered from a young man in good health. The chain carries TRBV5-4 and TRBJ2-2; D might be TRBD2 (5 bases). Sequencing was carried out using blood. CDR3 loop: CASSLVRGWGTGELFF. The CDR3 DNA reads as TGTGCCAGCAGCTTGGTTAGAGGGTGGGGCACCGGGGAGCTGTTTTTT.